Listed below are T cell receptor beta chains from one sample, sequenced in a study of OX40 agonist ivuxolimab in advanced cancers. Clones were sequenced by immunoSEQ multiplex PCR, and TCRdb holds only the in-frame ones, with some missing. The data hold 50,000 to 70,000 clones, with roughly 89% observed a single time. Sequences were derived from CD4+ or CD8+ T cells sorted from blood, sampled in a trial of the OX40 agonist ivuxolimab. All receptors derive from an adult with an advanced solid tumor such as melanoma, head and neck, liver or kidney cancer. CDR3s include the opening cysteine and the closing phenylalanine or tryptophan. The D gene is left open where the match is weak. Not all rows give a size; the values are once, few, many and, for expanded clones, a class.

d_call	v_call	j_call	clone_size	cdr3_aa	cdr3_nt
TRBD1	TRBV4-1	TRBJ1-2	once	CASSQAGQGSAYYGYTF	TGCGCCAGCAGCCAAGCTGGACAGGGTAGCGCCTACTATGGCTACACCTTC
-	TRBV19	TRBJ1-1	-	CASSPPQGRYMNTEAFF	TGTGCCAGTAGTCCCCCTCAGGGTCGGTATATGAACACTGAAGCTTTCTTT
-	TRBV20-1	TRBJ2-7	-	CSASISEQYF	TGCAGTGCTAGCATTTCCGAGCAGTACTTC
-	TRBV4-1	TRBJ1-3	-	CASSLEGNTIYF	TGCGCCAGCAGCCTGGAAGGAAACACCATATATTTT
-	TRBV7-7	TRBJ1-4	-	CASSPGEVSNEKLFF	TGTGCTAGCAGCCCCGGGGAGGTTAGTAATGAAAAACTGTTTTTT
-	TRBV27	TRBJ2-3	-	CASSPRPTDTQYF	TGTGCCAGCAGTCCCCGCCCCACAGATACGCAGTATTTT
-	TRBV5-1	TRBJ2-2	-	CASSPTGTDTGELFF	TGCGCCAGCAGCCCCACAGGGACGGACACCGGGGAGCTGTTTTTT
TRBD2	TRBV5-1	TRBJ2-7	-	CASSEAGGIAYEQYF	TGCGCCAGCAGTGAAGCGGGAGGGATCGCCTACGAGCAGTACTTC
-	TRBV11-3	TRBJ2-7	-	CASAPLGVAYEQYF	TGTGCCAGCGCGCCTTTGGGGGTGGCTTACGAGCAGTACTTC
TRBD1	TRBV6-1	TRBJ2-5	-	CASRRQGPETQYF	TGTGCCAGCAGGCGACAGGGGCCGGAGACCCAGTACTTC
TRBD2	TRBV28	TRBJ2-7	-	CASLPAGTSGFYEQYF	TGTGCCAGCCTTCCTGCCGGGACTAGCGGGTTCTACGAGCAGTACTTC
-	TRBV5-1	TRBJ1-4	-	CASSPGQQGEKLFF	TGCGCCAGCAGCCCGGGCCAGCAAGGGGAAAAACTGTTTTTT
-	TRBV9	TRBJ2-1	-	CASSLTGSSYNEQFF	TGTGCCAGCAGCCTCACCGGGAGCTCCTACAATGAGCAGTTCTTC
TRBD1	TRBV2	TRBJ1-4	-	CASSPTTGASEKLFF	TGTGCCAGCAGCCCGACTACAGGGGCCAGTGAAAAACTGTTTTTT
-	TRBV29-1	TRBJ2-7	-	CSVEGQRGYEQYF	TGCAGCGTTGAAGGACAGAGGGGGTACGAGCAGTACTTC
TRBD1	TRBV2	TRBJ2-7	-	CASSAGQGRNYEQYF	TGTGCCAGCAGTGCCGGACAGGGGAGGAACTACGAGCAGTACTTC
TRBD2	TRBV27	TRBJ2-7	once	CASSSREREGSYEQYF	TGTGCCAGCAGTTCCCGCGAGCGGGAAGGCTCCTACGAGCAGTACTTC